This entry lists 8 T cell receptor beta chains sequenced from one sample in a study of blood T cell repertoires in COVID-19. The data were produced by immunoSEQ multiplex PCR, yet TCRdb's version contains in-frame clones alone and is incomplete. The sample has about 300,000 clones; around 90% are singletons. The specimen sequenced was peripheral blood. Receptors originate from a woman aged 25-40 years with COVID-19, enrolled during active disease.

This sequence joins TRBV2 and TRBJ2-1, with 7 bases fitting TRBD2. Germline V gene lookup returns CDR1 SNHLY and CDR2 FYNNEI. This CDR3 comprises 17 residues. V was clipped by 3 bases and J by 2 bases; unmatched bases: 10. DNA of the CDR3: TGTGCCAGCAGTGAGGTAGACGGCCTAGCGGCCTACAATGAGCAGTTCTTC. Its protein is CASSEVDGLAAYNEQFF.

This chain links TRBV24-1 with TRBJ2-7; 10 bases line up with TRBD1. This CDR3 contains 15 residues. V lost 3 bases to trimming and J lost 6 bases; unmatched junction nucleotides: 7. Per germline, CDR1 KGHDR and CDR2 SFDVKD. This CDR3 is CATSDAGQGDSEQYF. In DNA, the CDR3 is TGTGCCACCAGTGATGCTGGACAGGGGGATTCCGAGCAGTACTTC.

This chain connects TRBV9 to TRBJ2-5; tentatively, D is TRBD2 (5 bases). Looked up from germline, CDR1 is SGDLS and CDR2 is YYNGEE. This CDR3 region has 15 residues. Trimming removed 0 bases at V and 5 bases at J, with 14 bases between. CDR3 sequence reads: CASSVGRTPGETQYF. Here the CDR3 DNA reads TGTGCCAGCAGCGTAGGAAGGACTCCGGGGGAGACCCAGTACTTC. Using reference TRBV9 and TRBJ2-5 for the parts outside the CDR3, the full variable domain is DSGVTQTPKHLITATGQRVTLRCSPRSGDLSVYWYQQSLDQGLQFLIQYYNGEERAKGNILERFSAQQFPDLHSELNLSSLELGDSALYFCASSVGRTPGETQYFGPGTRLLVL.

The chain has TRBV10-3 and TRBJ1-2, with 8 bases fitting TRBD1. The CDR3 length is 15 residues. V shed 5 bases, J shed 1 base, and the junction held 6 bases outside the gene matches. Germline V gene data show CDR1 as ENHRY and CDR2 as SYGVKD. CDR3 in DNA: TGTGCCATCAGTTCTTGGACAGGGATTAACTATGGCTACACCTTC. It encodes CAISSWTGINYGYTF.

The table lists this clone with a count of one. Other DNA sequences in the sample encode the same CDR3. The J gene is TRBJ2-5, the V gene TRBV30; D is unclear. CDR3 length: 11 amino acids. V lost 0 bases, J lost 7 bases, and 6 bases lay in between. Germline CDR1 and CDR2: GTSNPN and SVGIG (reference sequence). The CDR3 spells CAWSVRRTQYF. The CDR3 region has the DNA TGTGCCTGGAGTGTACGCAGGACCCAGTACTTC.

This clone was counted once. The chain combines TRBV9 with TRBJ2-2; 8 bases match TRBD2. After removal of 0 bases from V and 9 bases from J, the junction contained 7 bases not matched to a gene. This CDR3 region has 15 residues. Per germline, CDR1 SGDLS and CDR2 YYNGEE. CDR3 nucleotides: TGTGCCAGCAGCGTAGAGCTTAGCGGGAATAGGGAGCTGTTTTTT. Translated, it gives CASSVELSGNRELFF.

V and J are TRBV5-5 and TRBJ1-4; tentative D call: TRBD1 (6 bases). CDR1 is SGHKS and CDR2 is YYEKEE in the germline V gene (reference sequence). This CDR3 spans 15 amino acids. The ends were cut back, 0 bases at V and 7 bases at J, with 13 bases in the middle. The CDR3 DNA reads as TGTGCCAGCAGCTTGGGTCTGGGGGCGAGTGAAAAACTGTTTTTT. It specifies CASSLGLGASEKLFF.

The chain carries TRBV7-2 and TRBJ2-1, with 8 bases lining up with TRBD2. The V gene end was trimmed by 1 base and the J gene end by 8 bases; junction bases not matched to a gene: 16. Per germline, CDR1 SGHTA and CDR2 FQGNSA. There are 18 residues in the CDR3. The DNA of the CDR3 is TGTGCCAGCAGCTTAGTAATAACCGGGACTAGTGGGCGAGATGAGCAGTTCTTC. It translates to CASSLVITGTSGRDEQFF.